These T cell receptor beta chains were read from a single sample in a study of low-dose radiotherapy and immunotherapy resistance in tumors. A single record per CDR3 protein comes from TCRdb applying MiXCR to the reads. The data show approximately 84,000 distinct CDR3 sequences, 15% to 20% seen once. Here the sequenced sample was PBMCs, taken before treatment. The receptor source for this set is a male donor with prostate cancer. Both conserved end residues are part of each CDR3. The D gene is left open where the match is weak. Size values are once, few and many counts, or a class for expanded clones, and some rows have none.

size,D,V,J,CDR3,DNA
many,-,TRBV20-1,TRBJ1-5,CSARGGVGNQPQHF,TGCAGTGCTAGGGGGGGCGTAGGGAATCAGCCCCAGCATTTT
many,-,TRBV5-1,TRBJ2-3,CASSLVPTGGTDTQYF,TGCGCCAGCAGCTTAGTACCGACAGGTGGCACAGATACGCAGTATTTT
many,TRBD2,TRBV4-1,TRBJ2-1,CASSRGLAPHNEQFF,TGCGCCAGCAGCCGGGGACTAGCGCCTCACAATGAGCAGTTCTTC
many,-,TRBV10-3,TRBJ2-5,CAISEERYQETQYF,TGTGCCATCAGTGAGGAACGGTACCAAGAGACCCAGTACTTC
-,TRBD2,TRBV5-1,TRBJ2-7,CASSLAAGGPYEQYF,TGCGCCAGCAGCTTGGCGGCGGGGGGCCCCTACGAGCAGTACTTC
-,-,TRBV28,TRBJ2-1,CASSGYNEQFF,TGTGCCAGCAGTGGGTACAATGAGCAGTTCTTC
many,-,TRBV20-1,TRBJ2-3,CSAVGGGTDTQYF,TGCAGTGCCGTTGGGGGAGGCACAGATACGCAGTATTTT
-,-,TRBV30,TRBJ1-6,CAWSVNNSPLHF,TGTGCCTGGAGTGTGAATAATTCACCCCTCCACTTT
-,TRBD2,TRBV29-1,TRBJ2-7,CTAEGTSGGSYEQYF,TGCACCGCTGAAGGGACTAGCGGGGGCTCCTACGAGCAGTACTTC
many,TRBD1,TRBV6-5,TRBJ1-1,CASSPGQGAEAFF,TGTGCCAGCAGTCCGGGACAGGGAGCTGAAGCTTTCTTT
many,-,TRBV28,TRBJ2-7,CASSFIGEYF,TGTGCCAGCAGTTTCATTGGGGAGTACTTC
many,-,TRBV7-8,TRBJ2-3,CASSLVEGADTQYF,TGTGCCAGCAGCTTAGTGGAGGGCGCAGATACGCAGTATTTT
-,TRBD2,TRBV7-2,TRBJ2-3,CASNSGLAGRTDTQYF,TGTGCCAGCAACTCAGGACTAGCGGGGCGCACAGATACGCAGTATTTT
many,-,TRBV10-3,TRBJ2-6,CAITSGDFGANVLTF,TGTGCCATCACCTCGGGCGACTTTGGGGCCAACGTCCTGACTTTC
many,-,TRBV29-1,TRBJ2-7,CSVLVVSSYEQYF,TGCAGCGTCCTGGTGGTTAGCTCCTATGAGCAGTACTTC
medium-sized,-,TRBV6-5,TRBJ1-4,CASSYQAEGVLFF,TGTGCCAGCAGTTACCAGGCAGAAGGTGTACTGTTTTTT
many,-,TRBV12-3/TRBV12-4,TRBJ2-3,CASSWDTSTDTQYF,TGTGCCAGCAGTTGGGACACCAGCACAGATACGCAGTATTTT
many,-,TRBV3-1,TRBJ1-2,CASSQARALFGYTF,TGTGCCAGCAGCCAAGCGAGGGCGCTATTTGGCTACACCTTC
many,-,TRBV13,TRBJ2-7,CASSLGSSPYEQYF,TGTGCCAGCAGCTTAGGGTCCAGCCCTTACGAGCAGTACTTC
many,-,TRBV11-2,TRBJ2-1,CASSLSAGPNEQFF,TGTGCCAGCAGCTTATCCGCGGGGCCCAATGAGCAGTTCTTC
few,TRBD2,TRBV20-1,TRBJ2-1,CSADPLTSGDYNEQFF,TGCAGTGCTGATCCCCTTACTAGCGGGGACTACAATGAGCAGTTCTTC
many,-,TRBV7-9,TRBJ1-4,CASSLAFADGEKLFF,TGTGCCAGCAGCTTAGCCTTTGCAGACGGGGAAAAACTGTTTTTT
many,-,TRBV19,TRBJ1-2,CASRPPGEGNGYTF,TGTGCCAGTAGACCACCGGGGGAAGGTAATGGCTACACCTTC
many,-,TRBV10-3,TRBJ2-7,CAIRDGLAYEQYF,TGTGCCATCAGGGACGGACTGGCCTACGAGCAGTACTTC
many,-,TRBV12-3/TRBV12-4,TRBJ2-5,CASSLVQDGTQYF,TGTGCCAGCAGTTTAGTGCAGGACGGGACCCAGTACTTC
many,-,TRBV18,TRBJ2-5,CASSPGAQETQYF,TGTGCCAGCTCACCAGGCGCACAAGAGACCCAGTACTTC
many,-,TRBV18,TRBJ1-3,CASSSTDREVQGNTIYF,TGTGCCAGCTCATCGACTGACCGGGAGGTGCAAGGAAACACCATATATTTT
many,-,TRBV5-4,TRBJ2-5,CASIPNGEETQYF,TGTGCCAGCATCCCAAACGGAGAGGAGACCCAGTACTTC
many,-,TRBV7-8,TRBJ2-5,CASSHLGSQETQYF,TGTGCCAGCAGCCATTTGGGGAGCCAAGAGACCCAGTACTTC
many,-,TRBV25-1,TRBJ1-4,CASGRNEKLFF,TGTGCCAGCGGGAGGAATGAAAAACTGTTTTTT
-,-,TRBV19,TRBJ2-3,CASRKDGNTDTQYF,TGTGCCAGTAGGAAGGACGGAAACACAGATACGCAGTATTTT
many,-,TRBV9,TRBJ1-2,CASSASGTSGYTF,TGTGCCAGCAGCGCTTCCGGGACATCGGGATACACCTTC
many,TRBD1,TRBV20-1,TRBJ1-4,CSATYRGGRNSIEKLFF,TGCAGTGCTACTTACAGGGGGGGACGAAATTCGATAGAAAAACTGTTTTTT
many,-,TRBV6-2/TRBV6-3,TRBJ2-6,CASSYSGPGANVLTF,TGTGCCAGCAGTTACTCAGGACCTGGGGCCAACGTCCTGACTTTC
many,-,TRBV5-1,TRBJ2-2,CASSLFSSNTGELFF,TGCGCCAGCAGCTTGTTCAGCTCGAACACCGGGGAGCTGTTTTTT
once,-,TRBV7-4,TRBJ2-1,CASSVSSDYRHNEQFF,TGTGCCAGCAGTGTTTCTAGCGACTACCGACACAATGAGCAGTTCTTC
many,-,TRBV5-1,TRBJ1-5,CASSLGHYSNQPQHF,TGCGCCAGCAGCCTAGGACACTATAGCAATCAGCCCCAGCATTTT
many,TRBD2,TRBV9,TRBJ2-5,CASSVGLAGGYEETQYF,TGTGCCAGCAGCGTGGGACTAGCGGGGGGGTATGAAGAGACCCAGTACTTC
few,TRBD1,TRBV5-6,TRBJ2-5,CASTHQTHRGETQYF,TGTGCCAGCACTCACCAAACACACAGGGGTGAGACCCAGTACTTC
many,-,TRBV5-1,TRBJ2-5,CASSLAAASSQETQYF,TGCGCCAGCAGCTTGGCGGCAGCCTCGTCTCAAGAGACCCAGTACTTC
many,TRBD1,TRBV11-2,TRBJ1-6,CASSSTGGNSPLHF,TGTGCCAGCAGCTCGACAGGGGGCAATTCACCCCTCCACTTT
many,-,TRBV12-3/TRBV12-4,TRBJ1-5,CASSFRGWNQPQHF,TGTGCCAGCAGTTTTCGGGGTTGGAATCAGCCCCAGCATTTT
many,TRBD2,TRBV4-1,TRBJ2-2,CASSQAFAGTKFGELFF,TGCGCCAGCAGCCAAGCGTTCGCCGGGACTAAATTCGGGGAGCTGTTTTTT
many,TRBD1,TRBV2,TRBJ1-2,CASSTLAGTGGGYTF,TGTGCCAGCAGCACCCTAGCGGGGACAGGGGGAGGCTACACCTTC
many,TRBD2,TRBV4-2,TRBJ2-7,CASSQGGRLADPYEQYF,TGTGCCAGCAGCCAAGGGGGGAGACTAGCGGACCCCTACGAGCAGTACTTC
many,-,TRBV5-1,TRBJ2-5,CASSLEAARETQYF,TGCGCCAGCAGCTTGGAAGCGGCGAGGGAGACCCAGTACTTC
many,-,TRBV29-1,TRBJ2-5,CSVGGSGRSETQYF,TGCAGCGTCGGTGGCTCGGGTCGTTCCGAGACCCAGTACTTC
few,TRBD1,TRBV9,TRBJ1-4,CASSGPGQSEKLFF,TGTGCCAGCAGCGGACCGGGACAGAGTGAAAAACTGTTTTTT